These T cell receptor beta chains were read from a single sample in a study of CD8 T cells in ankylosing spondylitis. Each CDR3 protein is one row after TCRdb ran MiXCR on the 5' RACE reads. Of some 840,000 distinct CDR3 sequences in the sample, approximately 12% were seen once. The sample consisted of blood, either unsorted or a sorted T cell fraction (not recorded which). All receptors come from a male donor with ankylosing spondylitis. Each CDR3 is given with its conserved first and last residue. Fields, in order: J gene, D gene, V gene, clone size, CDR3 DNA, CDR3 protein. The D gene is left open where the match is weak. Size is stated for part of the rows, as once, few or many counts, or as a class when the clone is expanded.

TRBJ1-1,-,TRBV27,few,TGTGCCAGCAGTTTCTTGGGGGGGATCGAAGCTTTCTTT,CASSFLGGIEAFF
TRBJ2-1,-,TRBV7-2,many,TGTGCCAGCAGCCCGGTCGGGCAGAGCTCCTACAATGAGCAGTTCTTC,CASSPVGQSSYNEQFF
TRBJ2-2,TRBD1,TRBV5-1,many,TGCGCCAGCAGCTTCCCGCAGGGGGTACTGGACACCGGGGAGCTGTTTTTT,CASSFPQGVLDTGELFF
TRBJ1-4,-,TRBV10-3,few,TGTGCCACCAGCGGGGCCTCCCCAGAAAAACTGTTTTTT,CATSGASPEKLFF
TRBJ2-5,TRBD2,TRBV9,few,TGTGCCAGCAGCGTAGGGGTGACTAGCGGGGGAGGAGGGGAGACCCAGTACTTC,CASSVGVTSGGGGETQYF
TRBJ1-5,-,TRBV20-1,few,TGCAGTGTTAAAGACGGCAATCAGCCCCAGCATTTT,CSVKDGNQPQHF
TRBJ1-1,-,TRBV18,-,TGTGCCAGCTCACCACAGGTCGGGCAGGGTGGTGAAGCTTTCTTT,CASSPQVGQGGEAFF
TRBJ2-1,-,TRBV10-3,few,TGTGCCATCAGTGAATGGGGGGAATCCTACAATGAGCAGTTCTTC,CAISEWGESYNEQFF
TRBJ2-1,-,TRBV6-1,many,TGTGCCAGTCTAGGCCTGGGACAAGAATACAATGAGCAGTTCTTC,CASLGLGQEYNEQFF
TRBJ1-5,-,TRBV7-2,many,TGTGCCAGCAGCTTAAATAGAGGGGGCAATCAGCCCCAGCATTTT,CASSLNRGGNQPQHF
TRBJ2-2,-,TRBV7-8,-,TGTGCCAGCAGCCGCAGGATGGCGTGGAACACCGGGGAGCTGTTTTTT,CASSRRMAWNTGELFF
TRBJ1-1,-,TRBV5-1,many,TGCGCCAGCAGCTTGGAAGGCAGGGGTACTGAAGCTTTCTTT,CASSLEGRGTEAFF
TRBJ1-5,-,TRBV5-1,many,TGCGCCAGCAGCGTCTCAGGCAATCAGCCCCAGCATTTT,CASSVSGNQPQHF
TRBJ1-1,-,TRBV10-2,many,TGCGCCAGCAGTGCCCCAGGGGCAACTGAAGCTTTCTTT,CASSAPGATEAFF
TRBJ2-1,-,TRBV5-1,many,TGCGCCAGCAGCTTAATGCAGGGAAGCAATGAGCAGTTCTTC,CASSLMQGSNEQFF
TRBJ1-1,-,TRBV7-3,few,TGTGCCAGCAGCGCCTCTGCGGGGGAGTGGGCTTTCTTT,CASSASAGEWAFF
TRBJ1-3,-,TRBV12-3/TRBV12-4,many,TGTGCCAGCAGCAAGGACAACGAAAGAAACACCATATATTTT,CASSKDNERNTIYF
TRBJ2-7,-,TRBV5-6,few,TGTGCCAGCAGCCGGGACCTGGGCGATTTCGCGCAGTACTTC,CASSRDLGDFAQYF
TRBJ2-7,-,TRBV20-1,-,TGCAGTGCTAGTGGGTTCGGCAGGGACTTAGACGAGCAGTACTTC,CSASGFGRDLDEQYF
TRBJ1-2,TRBD1,TRBV4-2,-,TGTGCCAGCAGCCACACTTGGACAGGGGGGCATGGTGGCTACACCTTC,CASSHTWTGGHGGYTF